Shown below are 8 T cell receptor beta chains from a single sample sequenced in a study of shared T cell receptors in the human thymus. Generated by immunoSEQ multiplex PCR, the TCRdb table keeps only in-frame clones and is missing some. Altogether around 730,000 clones are present, 70% to 90% being singletons, with the ten largest covering more than 0.01%. These data were also reused for a study on human thymus T cells.

Sequenced: thymocytes. Every receptor here comes from a girl in the first two years of life with a congenital heart defect.

The chain links TRBV5-1 to TRBJ2-2, with 7 bases that match TRBD1. Germline lookup yields CDR1 SGHRS and CDR2 YFSETQ. The CDR3 extends over 17 amino acids. V was pared by 4 bases and J by 3 bases, with 12 bases of the junction left unmatched. CDR3 nucleotides: TGCGCCAGCAGCCCGGATACAGGGGAAGGGTACACCGGGGAGCTGTTTTTT. Protein sequence: CASSPDTGEGYTGELFF. Filled out from reference TRBV5-1 and TRBJ2-2, the complete variable domain reads KAGVTQTPRYLIKTRGQQVTLSCSPISGHRSVSWYQQTPGQGLQFLFEYFSETQRNKGNFPGRFSGRQFSNSRSEMNVSTLELGDSALYLCASSPDTGEGYTGELFFGEGSRLTVL.

Remarks on this clone: The junction does not match germline at one end; this may be a read error. The chain has TRBV4-1 and TRBJ2-6; TRBD1 aligns across 9 bases. Germline V gene lookup returns CDR1 MGHRA and CDR2 YSYEKL. The CDR3 extends over 22 amino acids. The CDR3 here is CASSQDWGQGHIRISGASVLTF. The CDR3, as DNA: TGCGCCAGCAGCCAAGACTGGGGACAGGGACACATACGCATCTCTGGGGCCAGCGTCCTGACTTTC.

The J gene is TRBJ1-2, the V gene TRBV4-1; 8 bases line up with TRBD1. V trimming: 3 bases; J trimming: 4 bases; junction bases outside the gene matches: 4. Looked up from germline, CDR1 is MGHRA and CDR2 is YSYEKL. The CDR3 loop spans 14 amino acids. CDR3 loop: CASSQTGARYGYTF. CDR3 DNA: TGCGCCAGCAGCCAGACAGGGGCCCGCTATGGCTACACCTTC.

The rearrangement links TRBV9 to TRBJ1-3; unclear D gene. V lost 6 bases, J lost 1 base, and 8 bases lay in between. Germline CDR1 SGDLS, CDR2 YYNGEE. CDR3 length equals 13 residues. Here the CDR3 DNA reads TGTGCCAGCAACCGGGAGTCTGGAAACACCATATATTTT. This sequence encodes CASNRESGNTIYF. Filled out from reference TRBV9 and TRBJ1-3, the complete variable domain reads DSGVTQTPKHLITATGQRVTLRCSPRSGDLSVYWYQQSLDQGLQFLIQYYNGEERAKGNILERFSAQQFPDLHSELNLSSLELGDSALYFCASNRESGNTIYFGEGSWLTVV.

This rearrangement joins TRBV2 to TRBJ1-1, with 7 bases identical to TRBD1. The junction had 17 bases not matched to a gene; V was cut back by 7 bases and J by 9 bases. The CDR3 totals 15 residues. Germline V lookup: CDR1 SNHLY, CDR2 FYNNEI. The CDR3 sequence is CASTNLTGSSTKAFF. The CDR3, as DNA: TGTGCCAGCACCAACCTGACAGGGTCAAGTACTAAAGCTTTCTTT.

This clone was seen a handful of times. The J gene is TRBJ2-4, the V gene TRBV9, with a possible D match to TRBD2 (6 bases). V was pared by 0 bases and J by 0 bases, with 13 bases between. The CDR3 extends over 17 amino acids. Germline loops: CDR1 SGDLS, CDR2 YYNGEE. The CDR3 nucleotides read TGTGCCAGCAGCGTAGGCGAGGGGACTCCAGCCAAAAACATTCAGTACTTC. As protein: CASSVGEGTPAKNIQYF.

V and J are TRBV28 and TRBJ2-7, with 7 nucleotides matching TRBD1. In germline, CDR1 is MDHEN, CDR2 SYDVKM. CDR3 length: 17 amino acids. Germline trimming cut 2 bases from V and 1 base from J; bases unmatched to any gene: 11. The CDR3 DNA sequence: TGTGCCAGCAGTTTAAGTGGGGGCAGGGGGTTGTCCTACGAGCAGTACTTC. Translated, it gives CASSLSGGRGLSYEQYF. Full variable domain (missing parts from reference TRBV28 and TRBJ2-7): DVKVTQSSRYLVKRTGEKVFLECVQDMDHENMFWYRQDPGLGLRLIYFSYDVKMKEKGDIPEGYSVSREKKERFSLILESASTNQTSMYLCASSLSGGRGLSYEQYFGPGTRLTVT.

The chain carries TRBV7-9 and TRBJ1-3; 8 positions agree with TRBD1. CDR3 length: 16 amino acids. The germline CDR1 and CDR2 sequences are SEHNR and FQNEAQ (reference sequence). The V segment lost 5 bases and the J segment 3 bases; nucleotides outside the gene matches: 9. CDR3 in DNA: TGTGCCAGCAGCGACCAGACAGGGGAAATTGGAAACACCATATATTTT. It codes for CASSDQTGEIGNTIYF.